A selection of T cell receptor beta chains follows, all from one sample in a study of blood T cells in healthy people across ages. TCRdb called the 5' RACE reads again in MiXCR, with one record for every CDR3 protein. The table lists about 780,000 distinct CDR3 sequences, around 45% of them singletons. The sample was blood. These receptors came from an elderly man in good health. Both conserved end residues are part of each CDR3. The D gene is left open where the match is weak. The size entry is marked missing in some rows and otherwise reads once, few, many or a size class.

17,TRBV15,.,TRBJ2-5,.,CATSRDFRGFPQETQYF,TGTGCCACCAGCAGAGATTTTCGAGGGTTCCCCCAAGAGACCCAGTACTTC
12,TRBV12-5,.,TRBJ2-3,.,CASGPHTDTQYF,TGTGCTAGTGGTCCTCACACAGATACGCAGTATTTT
15,TRBV15,.,TRBJ1-2,.,CATSRDVTGTYGYTF,TGTGCCACCAGCAGAGACGTAACAGGGACTTATGGCTACACCTTC
12,TRBV6-1,.,TRBJ1-2,.,CASSDGVNGYTF,TGTGCCAGCAGTGATGGGGTAAATGGCTACACCTTC
17,TRBV2,TRBD2,TRBJ2-7,many,CASSESSTSGLSYEQYF,TGTGCCAGCAGTGAATCGTCGACTAGCGGGCTTAGCTACGAGCAGTACTTC
14,TRBV3-1,.,TRBJ2-2,.,CASSQVGGTGELFF,TGTGCCAGCAGCCAAGTAGGTGGAACCGGGGAGCTGTTTTTT
14,TRBV7-2,.,TRBJ2-1,.,CASSLSRSRYEQFF,TGTGCCAGCAGCTTAAGCAGGAGTCGATATGAGCAGTTCTTC
14,TRBV20-1,.,TRBJ2-3,.,CSARSQEGTDTQYF,TGCAGTGCTAGGAGTCAGGAGGGGACAGATACGCAGTATTTT
14,TRBV21-1,.,TRBJ2-7,.,CASSTRDSTYEQYF,TGTGCCAGCAGCACCCGGGACAGTACCTACGAGCAGTACTTC
10,TRBV29-1,.,TRBJ2-1,few,CSVELASQFF,TGCAGCGTTGAACTAGCGAGCCAGTTCTTC
13,TRBV7-8,.,TRBJ1-4,.,CASSWGSNEELFF,TGTGCCAGCAGCTGGGGGTCTAATGAAGAACTGTTTTTT
15,TRBV20-1,.,TRBJ2-3,.,CSARDRTLLPDTQYF,TGCAGTGCTAGAGATAGGACTCTCTTACCAGATACGCAGTATTTT
15,TRBV7-3,.,TRBJ2-1,many,CASSSAVRSNNEQFF,TGTGCCAGCAGCTCCGCTGTGAGGAGCAACAATGAGCAGTTCTTC
11,TRBV6-5,.,TRBJ2-1,.,CASSIADEQFF,TGTGCCAGCAGCATAGCGGATGAGCAGTTCTTC
15,TRBV7-2,TRBD2,TRBJ2-3,many,CASRLSGSETDTQYF,TGTGCCAGCAGACTAAGCGGGAGCGAGACAGATACGCAGTATTTT
13,TRBV3-1,.,TRBJ2-3,few,CASSRADRDTQYF,TGTGCCAGCAGCCGGGCTGACCGAGATACGCAGTATTTT
14,TRBV9,.,TRBJ2-1,few,CASSARGSYNEQFF,TGTGCCAGCAGCGCCAGGGGCTCCTACAATGAGCAGTTCTTC
14,TRBV20-1,.,TRBJ2-1,.,CSASGTPTANEQFF,TGCAGTGCTTCCGGGACACCTACGGCCAATGAGCAGTTCTTC
12,TRBV30,.,TRBJ2-5,.,CACRGTQETQYF,TGTGCCTGTAGAGGAACGCAAGAGACCCAGTACTTC
17,TRBV6-2/TRBV6-3,.,TRBJ2-6,.,CASSYSARDSGANVLTF,TGTGCCAGCAGTTACTCTGCCAGGGACTCTGGGGCCAACGTCCTGACTTTC
13,TRBV9,.,TRBJ2-1,.,CASSVNAMDEQFF,TGTGCCAGCAGCGTAAATGCTATGGATGAGCAGTTCTTC
15,TRBV12-3/TRBV12-4,.,TRBJ2-5,.,CASSFVQKGTGTQYF,TGTGCCAGCAGTTTTGTCCAAAAGGGTACTGGGACCCAGTACTTC
16,TRBV9,TRBD1,TRBJ1-2,.,CASSQNLRDSHYGYTF,TGTGCCAGCAGCCAAAACCTACGGGACAGTCACTATGGCTACACCTTC
13,TRBV14,.,TRBJ1-6,few,CASSQRRDSPLHF,TGTGCCAGCAGCCAAAGGAGAGATTCACCCCTCCACTTT
14,TRBV20-1,TRBD2,TRBJ2-7,.,CSATLAASYNEQYF,TGCAGTGCTACACTAGCGGCATCCTACAATGAGCAGTACTTC
15,TRBV5-1,.,TRBJ2-5,.,CASSLAGTPEETQYF,TGCGCCAGCAGCTTGGCCGGGACACCAGAAGAGACCCAGTACTTC
17,TRBV4-2,TRBD1,TRBJ2-7,.,CASSQSTGTEFSYEQYF,TGTGCCAGCAGCCAATCAACCGGGACAGAATTCTCCTACGAGCAGTACTTC
14,TRBV24-1,.,TRBJ2-1,many,CATSDRVRFNEQFF,TGTGCCACCAGTGATAGGGTCCGATTCAATGAGCAGTTCTTC
15,TRBV24-1,.,TRBJ2-1,many,CATSDLPGGDNEQFF,TGTGCCACCAGTGATTTGCCGGGCGGAGACAATGAGCAGTTCTTC
15,TRBV7-7,.,TRBJ2-1,once,CASSLGRDSYNEQFF,TGTGCTAGCAGCTTAGGCAGGGATTCTTACAATGAGCAGTTCTTC
14,TRBV7-9,.,TRBJ1-4,few,CASSLRNINEKLFF,TGTGCCAGCAGCTTAAGGAACATCAATGAAAAACTGTTTTTT
14,TRBV9,TRBD2,TRBJ2-7,many,CASSPSGDPYEQYF,TGTGCCAGCAGCCCCAGCGGGGACCCCTACGAGCAGTACTTC
11,TRBV20-1,.,TRBJ2-3,.,CSARNLNTQYF,TGCAGTGCTAGGAACCTGAATACGCAGTATTTT
16,TRBV24-1,TRBD1,TRBJ2-7,once,CATSDQGQGNPYEQYF,TGTGCCACCAGTGACCAGGGACAGGGGAACCCCTACGAGCAGTACTTC
20,TRBV14,TRBD2,TRBJ2-1,.,CASSQRGKGLAGSSYNEQFF,TGTGCCAGCAGCCAAAGAGGAAAAGGACTAGCGGGTAGCTCCTACAATGAGCAGTTCTTC
17,TRBV11-2,.,TRBJ2-3,once,CASSPRLEPGVTDTQYF,TGTGCCAGCAGCCCCAGACTCGAGCCGGGAGTAACAGATACGCAGTATTTT
13,TRBV6-2/TRBV6-3,.,TRBJ1-1,few,CASSDNRDTEAFF,TGTGCCAGCAGCGATAATAGAGACACTGAAGCTTTCTTT
14,TRBV4-1,.,TRBJ2-7,many,CASSQVVRAYEQYF,TGCGCCAGCAGCCAAGTTGTCCGAGCCTACGAGCAGTACTTC
16,TRBV7-8,TRBD2,TRBJ2-7,.,CASSLKIGGSSYEQYF,TGTGCCAGCAGCTTAAAGATTGGCGGGAGCTCCTACGAGCAGTACTTC
14,TRBV6-6,.,TRBJ1-1,.,CASHLGGMNTEAFF,TGTGCCAGCCATTTGGGAGGGATGAACACTGAAGCTTTCTTT
17,TRBV20-1,TRBD2,TRBJ2-7,once,CSARRHLGLADGYEQYF,TGCAGTGCTAGGAGACACTTGGGACTAGCGGACGGCTACGAGCAGTACTTC
14,TRBV7-2,TRBD1,TRBJ2-1,few,CASSLARDSNEQFF,TGTGCCAGCAGCTTAGCGAGGGACAGCAATGAGCAGTTCTTC
13,TRBV12-3/TRBV12-4,.,TRBJ2-4,few,CASSIRGGNIQYF,TGTGCCAGCAGCATTAGGGGAGGAAACATTCAGTACTTC
15,TRBV6-6,TRBD2,TRBJ2-5,few,CASSNLQAGQETQYF,TGTGCCAGCAGTAACCTCCAAGCGGGACAAGAGACCCAGTACTTC
13,TRBV3-1,TRBD2,TRBJ2-5,.,CASSAGTSLEQYF,TGTGCCAGCAGCGCCGGGACTAGCCTTGAGCAGTACTTC
15,TRBV7-3,TRBD1,TRBJ2-1,few,CASSLGTGGINEQFF,TGTGCCAGCAGCTTAGGGACAGGGGGAATCAATGAGCAGTTCTTC